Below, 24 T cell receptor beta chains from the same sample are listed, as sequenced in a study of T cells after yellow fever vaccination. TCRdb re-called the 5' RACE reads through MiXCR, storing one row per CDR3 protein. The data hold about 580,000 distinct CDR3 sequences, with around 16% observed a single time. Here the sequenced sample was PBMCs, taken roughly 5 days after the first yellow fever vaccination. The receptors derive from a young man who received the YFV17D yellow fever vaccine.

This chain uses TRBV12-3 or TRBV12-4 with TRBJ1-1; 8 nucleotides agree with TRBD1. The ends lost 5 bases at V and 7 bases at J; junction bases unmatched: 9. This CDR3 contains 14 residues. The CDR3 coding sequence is TGTGCCAGCAGTGACAGGGGTTTTTCTGGTGAAGCTTTCTTT. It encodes CASSDRGFSGEAFF.

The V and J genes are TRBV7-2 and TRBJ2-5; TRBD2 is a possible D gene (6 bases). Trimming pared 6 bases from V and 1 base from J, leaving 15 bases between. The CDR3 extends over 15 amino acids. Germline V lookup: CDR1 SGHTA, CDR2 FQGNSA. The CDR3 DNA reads TGTGCCAGCAGATTCCGGGACTGGCCCCAAGAGACCCAGTACTTC. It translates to CASRFRDWPQETQYF.

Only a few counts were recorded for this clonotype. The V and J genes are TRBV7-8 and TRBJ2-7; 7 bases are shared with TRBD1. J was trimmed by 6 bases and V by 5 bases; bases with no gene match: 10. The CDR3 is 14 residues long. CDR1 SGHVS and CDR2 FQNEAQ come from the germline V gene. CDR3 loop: CASSEDRDGGEQYF. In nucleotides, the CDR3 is TGTGCCAGCAGCGAAGACAGGGACGGTGGCGAGCAGTACTTC.

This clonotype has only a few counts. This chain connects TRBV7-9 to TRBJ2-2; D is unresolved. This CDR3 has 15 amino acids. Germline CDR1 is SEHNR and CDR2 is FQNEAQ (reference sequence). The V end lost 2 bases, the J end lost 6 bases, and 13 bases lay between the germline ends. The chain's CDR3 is CASSLRRPAPGELFF. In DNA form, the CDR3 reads TGTGCCAGCAGCTTAAGAAGGCCCGCACCCGGGGAGCTGTTTTTT.

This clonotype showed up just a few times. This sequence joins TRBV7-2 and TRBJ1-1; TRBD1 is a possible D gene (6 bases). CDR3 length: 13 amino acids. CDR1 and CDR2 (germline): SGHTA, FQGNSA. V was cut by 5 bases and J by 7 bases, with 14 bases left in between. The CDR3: CASSVAGGLEAFF. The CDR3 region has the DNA TGTGCCAGCAGCGTTGCTGGGGGGCTTGAAGCTTTCTTT. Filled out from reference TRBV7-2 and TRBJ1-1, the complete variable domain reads GAGVSQSPSNKVTEKGKDVELRCDPISGHTALYWYRQSLGQGLEFLIYFQGNSAPDKSGLPSDRFSAERTGGSVSTLTIQRTQQEDSAVYLCASSVAGGLEAFFGQGTRLTVV.

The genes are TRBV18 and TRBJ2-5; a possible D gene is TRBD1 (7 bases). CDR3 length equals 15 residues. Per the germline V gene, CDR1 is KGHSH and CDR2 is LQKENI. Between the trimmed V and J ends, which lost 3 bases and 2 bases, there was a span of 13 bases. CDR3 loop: CASSPWTGLQETQYF. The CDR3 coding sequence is TGTGCCAGCTCACCTTGGACAGGACTACAAGAGACCCAGTACTTC. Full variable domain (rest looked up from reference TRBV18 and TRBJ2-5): NAGVMQNPRHLVRRRGQEARLRCSPMKGHSHVYWYRQLPEEGLKFMVYLQKENIIDESGMPKERFSAEFPKEGPSILRIQQVVRGDSAAYFCASSPWTGLQETQYFGPGTRLLVL.

Here the CDR3 DNA reads TGTGCCAGCAGCTGGAGCGGGGAGCTGTTTTTT. It specifies CASSWSGELFF. The rearrangement uses TRBV7-9 and TRBJ2-2; D is unclear. Germline V gives CDR1 SEHNR, CDR2 FQNEAQ (reference sequence). Trimming removed 4 bases from V and 7 bases from J, with 4 bases in between. This CDR3 is built from 11 residues.

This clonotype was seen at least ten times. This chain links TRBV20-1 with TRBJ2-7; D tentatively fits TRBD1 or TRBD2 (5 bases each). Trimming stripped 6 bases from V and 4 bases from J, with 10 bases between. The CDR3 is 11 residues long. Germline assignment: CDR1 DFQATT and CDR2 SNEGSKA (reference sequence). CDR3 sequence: CSAPGPYEQYV. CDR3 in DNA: TGCAGTGCCCCGGGACCATACGAGCAGTACGTC.

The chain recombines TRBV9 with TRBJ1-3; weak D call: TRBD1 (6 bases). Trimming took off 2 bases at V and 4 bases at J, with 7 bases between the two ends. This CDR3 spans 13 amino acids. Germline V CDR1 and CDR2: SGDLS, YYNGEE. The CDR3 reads CASSVTGGNTIYF. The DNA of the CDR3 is TGTGCCAGCAGCGTTACAGGGGGAAACACCATATATTTT.

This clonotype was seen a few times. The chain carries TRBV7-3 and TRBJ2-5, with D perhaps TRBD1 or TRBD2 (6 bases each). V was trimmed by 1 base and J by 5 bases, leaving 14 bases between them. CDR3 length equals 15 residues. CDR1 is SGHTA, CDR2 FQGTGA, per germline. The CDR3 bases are TGTGCCAGCAGCTTAAAGGGGGGCGATTGGGAGACCCAGTACTTC. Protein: CASSLKGGDWETQYF. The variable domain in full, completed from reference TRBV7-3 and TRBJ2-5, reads GAGVSQTPSNKVTEKGKYVELRCDPISGHTALYWYRQSLGQGPEFLIYFQGTGAADDSGLPNDRFFAVRPEGSVSTLKIQRTERGDSAVYLCASSLKGGDWETQYFGPGTRLLVL.

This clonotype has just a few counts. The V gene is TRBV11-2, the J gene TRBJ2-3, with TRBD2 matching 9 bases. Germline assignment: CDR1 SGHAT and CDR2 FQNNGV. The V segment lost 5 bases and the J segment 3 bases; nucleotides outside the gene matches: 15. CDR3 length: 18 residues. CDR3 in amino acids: CASSAPTGGGAQTDTQYF. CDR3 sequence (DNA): TGTGCCAGCAGCGCACCAACTGGCGGGGGGGCGCAAACAGATACGCAGTATTTT.

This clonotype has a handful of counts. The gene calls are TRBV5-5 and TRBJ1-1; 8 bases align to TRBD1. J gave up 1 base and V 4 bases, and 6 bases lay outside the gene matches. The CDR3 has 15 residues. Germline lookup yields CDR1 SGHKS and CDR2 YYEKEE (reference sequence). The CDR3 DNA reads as TGTGCCAGCAGCCTCGACAGGGGAGGGAACACTGAAGCTTTCTTT. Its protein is CASSLDRGGNTEAFF.

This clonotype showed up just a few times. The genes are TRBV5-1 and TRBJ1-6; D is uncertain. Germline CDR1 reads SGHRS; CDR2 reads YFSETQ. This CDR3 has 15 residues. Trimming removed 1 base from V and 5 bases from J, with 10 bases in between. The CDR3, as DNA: TGCGCCAGCAGCTTGCTGGGGAGCAATAATTCACCCCTCCACTTT. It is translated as CASSLLGSNNSPLHF. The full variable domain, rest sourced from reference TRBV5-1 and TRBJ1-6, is KAGVTQTPRYLIKTRGQQVTLSCSPISGHRSVSWYQQTPGQGLQFLFEYFSETQRNKGNFPGRFSGRQFSNSRSEMNVSTLELGDSALYLCASSLLGSNNSPLHFGNGTRLTVT.

CDR3 nucleotides: TGTGCCAGCGAAGAGGGAGGGGAGACCCAGTACTTC. As protein: CASEEGGETQYF. The rearrangement links TRBV25-1 to TRBJ2-5; the match to TRBD2 covers 7 bases. This CDR3 has 12 amino acids. Germline V CDR1 and CDR2: MGHDK, SYGVNS. With V trimmed by 8 bases and J by 5 bases, 5 bases remained unmatched.

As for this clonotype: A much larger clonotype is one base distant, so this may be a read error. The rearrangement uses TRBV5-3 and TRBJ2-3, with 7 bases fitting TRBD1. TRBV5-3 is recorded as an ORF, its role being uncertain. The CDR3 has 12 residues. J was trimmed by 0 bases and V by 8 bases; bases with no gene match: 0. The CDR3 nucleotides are TGTGCCAGGGGACAGAGCACAGATACGCAGTATTTT. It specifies CARGQSTDTQYF.

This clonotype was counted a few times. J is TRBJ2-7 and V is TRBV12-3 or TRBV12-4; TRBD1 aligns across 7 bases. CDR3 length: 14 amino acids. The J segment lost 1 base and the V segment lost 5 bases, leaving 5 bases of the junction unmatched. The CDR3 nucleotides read TGTGCCAGCAGTCCGACAGGGCTTTCCTACGAGCAGTACTTC. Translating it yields CASSPTGLSYEQYF.

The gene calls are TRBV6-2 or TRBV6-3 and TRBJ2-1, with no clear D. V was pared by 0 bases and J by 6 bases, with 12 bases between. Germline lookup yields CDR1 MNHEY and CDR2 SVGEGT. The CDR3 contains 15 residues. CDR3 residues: CASSYSAPPRNEQFF. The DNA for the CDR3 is TGTGCCAGCAGTTACTCTGCGCCCCCGCGCAATGAGCAGTTCTTC.

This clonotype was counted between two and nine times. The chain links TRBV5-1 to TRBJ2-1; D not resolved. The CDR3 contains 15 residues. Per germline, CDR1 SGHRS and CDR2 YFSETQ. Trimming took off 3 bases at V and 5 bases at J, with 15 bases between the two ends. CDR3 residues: CASSSTPLPNNEQFF. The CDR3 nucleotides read TGCGCCAGCAGCTCAACCCCGCTCCCTAACAATGAGCAGTTCTTC. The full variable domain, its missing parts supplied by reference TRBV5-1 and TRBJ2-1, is KAGVTQTPRYLIKTRGQQVTLSCSPISGHRSVSWYQQTPGQGLQFLFEYFSETQRNKGNFPGRFSGRQFSNSRSEMNVSTLELGDSALYLCASSSTPLPNNEQFFGPGTRLTVL.

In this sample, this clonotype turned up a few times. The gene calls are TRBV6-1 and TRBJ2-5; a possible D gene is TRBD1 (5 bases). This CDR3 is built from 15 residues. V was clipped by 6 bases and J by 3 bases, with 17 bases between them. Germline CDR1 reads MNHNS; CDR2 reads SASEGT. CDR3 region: CASSRDRRGEETQYF. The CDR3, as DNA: TGTGCCAGCAGCCGCGACAGAAGAGGAGAAGAGACCCAGTACTTC.

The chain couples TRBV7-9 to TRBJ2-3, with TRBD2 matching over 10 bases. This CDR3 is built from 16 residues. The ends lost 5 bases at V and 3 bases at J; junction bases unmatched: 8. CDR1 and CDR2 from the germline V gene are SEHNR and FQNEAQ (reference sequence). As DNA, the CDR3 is TGTGCCAGCAGCGCCGAAGAACTAGCGGGGACAGATACGCAGTATTTT. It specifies CASSAEELAGTDTQYF.

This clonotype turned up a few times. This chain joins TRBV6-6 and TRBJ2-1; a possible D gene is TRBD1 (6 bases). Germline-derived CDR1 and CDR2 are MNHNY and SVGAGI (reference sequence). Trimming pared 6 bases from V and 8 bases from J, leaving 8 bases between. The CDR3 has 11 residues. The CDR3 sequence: CASRGGDEQFF. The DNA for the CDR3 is TGTGCCAGCAGAGGGGGTGATGAGCAGTTCTTC.

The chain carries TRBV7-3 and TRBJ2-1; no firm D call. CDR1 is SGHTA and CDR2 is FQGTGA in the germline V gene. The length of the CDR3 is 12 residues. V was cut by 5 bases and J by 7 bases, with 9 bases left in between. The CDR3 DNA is TGTGCCAGCAGCCACGTAGGGAATGAGCAGTTCTTC. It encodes CASSHVGNEQFF.

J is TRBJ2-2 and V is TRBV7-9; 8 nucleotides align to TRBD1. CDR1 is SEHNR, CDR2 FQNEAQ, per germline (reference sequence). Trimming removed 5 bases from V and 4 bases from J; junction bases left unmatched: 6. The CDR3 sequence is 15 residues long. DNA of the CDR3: TGTGCCAGCAGCCCCCGGACAGGGCCCACCGGGGAGCTGTTTTTT. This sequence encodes CASSPRTGPTGELFF.

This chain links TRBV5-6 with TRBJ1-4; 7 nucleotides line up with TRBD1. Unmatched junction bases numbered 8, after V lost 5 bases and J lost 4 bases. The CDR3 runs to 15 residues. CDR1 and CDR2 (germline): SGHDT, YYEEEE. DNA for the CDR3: TGTGCCAGCAGTTTCCGGACAGGATATAATGAAAAACTGTTTTTT. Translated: CASSFRTGYNEKLFF.